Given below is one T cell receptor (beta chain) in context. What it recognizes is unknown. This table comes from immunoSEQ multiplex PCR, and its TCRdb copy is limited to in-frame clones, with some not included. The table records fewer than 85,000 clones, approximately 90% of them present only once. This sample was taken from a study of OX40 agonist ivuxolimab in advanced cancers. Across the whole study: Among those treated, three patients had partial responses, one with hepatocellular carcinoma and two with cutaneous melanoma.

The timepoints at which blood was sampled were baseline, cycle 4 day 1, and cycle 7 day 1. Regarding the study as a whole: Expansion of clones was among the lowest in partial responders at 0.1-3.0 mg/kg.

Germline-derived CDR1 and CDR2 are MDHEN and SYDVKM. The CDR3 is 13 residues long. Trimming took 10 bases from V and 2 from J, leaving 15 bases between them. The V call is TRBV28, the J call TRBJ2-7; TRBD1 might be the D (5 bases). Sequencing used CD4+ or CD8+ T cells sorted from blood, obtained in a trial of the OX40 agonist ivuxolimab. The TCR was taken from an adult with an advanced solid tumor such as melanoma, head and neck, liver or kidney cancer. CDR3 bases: TGTGCCATCGGCGATGACAGTACCTACGAGCAGTACTTC. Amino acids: CAIGDDSTYEQYF.